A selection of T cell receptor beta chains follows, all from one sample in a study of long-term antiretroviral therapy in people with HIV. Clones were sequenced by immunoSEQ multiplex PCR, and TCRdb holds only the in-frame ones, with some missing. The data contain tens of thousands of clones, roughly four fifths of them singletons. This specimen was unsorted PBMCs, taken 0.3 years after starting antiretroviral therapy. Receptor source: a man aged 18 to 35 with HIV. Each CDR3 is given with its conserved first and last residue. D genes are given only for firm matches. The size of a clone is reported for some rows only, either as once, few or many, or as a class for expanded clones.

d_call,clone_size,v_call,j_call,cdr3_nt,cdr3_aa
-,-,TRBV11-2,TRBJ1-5,TGTGCCAGCAGCTTACAACCCGGCGGGCCCCAGCATTTT,CASSLQPGGPQHF
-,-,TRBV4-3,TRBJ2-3,TGCGCCAGCAGCCAAGAGGTAGGGTTCGGCACAGATACGCAGTATTTT,CASSQEVGFGTDTQYF
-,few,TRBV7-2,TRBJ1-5,TGTGCCAGCAGCTCTAGCAGTCATCAGCCCCAGCATTTT,CASSSSSHQPQHF
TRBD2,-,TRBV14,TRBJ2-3,TGTGCCAGCAGCCACCCCCAAGGGGGACTAGCGGGAGATACGCAGTATTTT,CASSHPQGGLAGDTQYF
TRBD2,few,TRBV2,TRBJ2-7,TGTGCCAGCAGGGACGGACTAGAATTGGGGCAGTACTTC,CASRDGLELGQYF
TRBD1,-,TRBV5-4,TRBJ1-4,TGTGCCAGCAGCAGACTAGGGGGCGGGGATGAAAAACTGTTTTTT,CASSRLGGGDEKLFF
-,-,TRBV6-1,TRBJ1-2,TGTGCCAGCAGTCCAAGATGGGGGGACTATGGCTACACCTTC,CASSPRWGDYGYTF
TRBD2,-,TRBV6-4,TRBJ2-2,TGTGCCAGCAGTCCTAGCGGGAGGTTCTCCGGGGAGCTGTTTTTT,CASSPSGRFSGELFF
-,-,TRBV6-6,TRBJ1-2,TGTGCCAGCAGTTCGGACACGGATTACACCTTC,CASSSDTDYTF
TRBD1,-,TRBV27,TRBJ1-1,TGTGCCAGCAGTTCCGGACAGGAGGGCACTGAAGCTTTCTTT,CASSSGQEGTEAFF
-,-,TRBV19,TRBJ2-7,TGTGCCAGTTTGGACAGCCTCCTTGGCGAGCAGTACTTC,CASLDSLLGEQYF
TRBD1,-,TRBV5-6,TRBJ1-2,TGTGCCAGCAGCTCAAAGGGACAGGCTTGGGGCTACACCTTC,CASSSKGQAWGYTF
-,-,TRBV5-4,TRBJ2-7,TGTGCCAGCAGCACCCGGGGACCTTCCTACGAGCAGTACTTC,CASSTRGPSYEQYF
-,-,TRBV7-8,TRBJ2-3,TGTGCCAGCAGCTTAGAGTGGGGGGCAAGCACAGATACGCAGTATTTT,CASSLEWGASTDTQYF
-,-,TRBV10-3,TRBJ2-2,TGTGCCATCAAATCCGATGCGAACACCGGGGAGCTGTTTTTT,CAIKSDANTGELFF
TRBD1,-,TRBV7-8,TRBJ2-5,TGTGCCAGCAGCCCCCAGGACAGGGGGATGTTGGAGACCCAGTACTTC,CASSPQDRGMLETQYF
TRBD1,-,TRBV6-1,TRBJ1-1,TGTGCCAGCAGTGAATGGGGACAGGGGAACACTGAAGCTTTCTTT,CASSEWGQGNTEAFF
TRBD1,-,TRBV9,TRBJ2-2,TGTGCCAGCAGCGTAAACACGGGACAGGGTGTCCCGAACACCGGGGAGCTGTTTTTT,CASSVNTGQGVPNTGELFF
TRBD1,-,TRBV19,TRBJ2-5,TGTGCCACCGGACAGGGGGCAGGCGAGACCCAGTACTTC,CATGQGAGETQYF
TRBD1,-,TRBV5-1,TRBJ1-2,TGCGCCAGCAGCTTAATGACAGGGGACTATGGCTACACCTTC,CASSLMTGDYGYTF
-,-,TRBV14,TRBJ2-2,TGTGCCAGCAGCTTACGACAGAGGAACACCGGGGAGCTGTTTTTT,CASSLRQRNTGELFF
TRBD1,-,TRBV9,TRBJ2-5,TGTGCCAGCAGCTACCGACAGGGTGGGGAGACCCAGTACTTC,CASSYRQGGETQYF
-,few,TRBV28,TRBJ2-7,TGTGCCAGCAGTTCCCCCGGTGCCTCCCCCCGGATCGAGCAGTACTTC,CASSSPGASPRIEQYF
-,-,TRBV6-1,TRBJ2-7,TGTGCCAGCAGTGAAGTCAGGGAGGAGCAGTACTTC,CASSEVREEQYF
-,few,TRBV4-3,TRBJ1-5,TGCGCCAGCAGTCCGGGCCAGGTCGATCAGCCCCAGCATTTT,CASSPGQVDQPQHF